What follows describes a single T cell receptor beta chain. This receptor's antigen is unknown. Base-call qualities are not available, and no considerably larger clone is one nucleotide away. TCRbeta CDR3 regions were amplified from genomic DNA by means of the immunoSEQ Assay, a bias-controlled multiplex PCR. For the original study's pipeline: Within the assay, amplification of reference gene primers was used to estimate how many nucleated cells each sample contained. Sequence reads were collapsed and filtered to measure the absolute abundance of every unique TCRbeta CDR3 rearrangement. For each sample, productive Simpson clonality was calculated as the square root of Simpson's diversity index over productive rearrangements. The table was pulled from immuneACCESS by TCRdb, which kept in-frame rearrangements only. Such tables lose some clones; where checked, under half of the loss comes from unresolved V genes, and the rest has no known cause. That table supplies the V and J calls and clone size; D and trimming were determined from the DNA. This sample comprises around 260,000 clones, around 90% of them detected only once. The ten largest clones take up 0.85% to 0.95% of the sample.

This sample is drawn from a study of blood T cell repertoires in COVID-19 (dated by TCRdb to about 2020). Regarding the research as a whole: The collaborator samples originated in the United States, Italy and Spain and spanned the acute and convalescent phases of COVID-19. A de-identified subject ID, COVID-19 status, age in years and sex were almost always included in the sample metadata. The material from the prospective study consisted of cDNA or gDNA derived from T cells, B-cell-depleted T cells, or PBMCs. The dataset comprised deeply sampled blood TCRbeta repertoires from subjects exposed to, actively infected with, or recovered from COVID-19. Samples came from the ongoing ImmuneRACE study (first 160 participants) plus 1,254 subjects from 6 global collaborators. HLA class I and class II types, where available, came from metadata supplied by the sample provider rather than from assay-based typing. The repertoires were released in a freely available public database intended as a resource for research on the immune response to SARS-CoV-2. Study-level results and caveats: Clinical and demographic metadata were provided uncurated, with the amount varying by source and participant.

At the junction V is shortened by 3 bases and J by 4 bases; bases outside the gene matches: 14. The CDR3 sequence holds 18 residues, the cysteine and phenylalanine included. Only the CDR3 portion is preserved as DNA: 54 bases, with reading frame beginning at the first base. Reading the germline V gene (reference sequence) gives CDR1 LGHDT and CDR2 YNNKEL. A second Seattle source provided samples from volunteer blood donors who had recovered from COVID-19. Whole blood was collected in K2EDTA tubes by collaborating institutions according to the institutions' own protocols. For TCRbeta analysis, collaborator samples were shipped as frozen whole blood, as isolated PBMCs, or as DNA extracted from either sample type.

This TCR was recovered from a woman in her thirties or forties who had recovered from COVID-19. Material for sequencing was peripheral blood. The chain uses TRBV3-1 (or the pseudogene TRBV3-2) and TRBJ2-4; 8 bases in the middle match TRBD2. CDR3 reads: CASSQDPGLVGGKNIQYF. Read as DNA, the sequence is TGTGCCAGCAGCCAGGACCCGGGACTAGTCGGGGGTAAAAACATTCAGTACTTC.